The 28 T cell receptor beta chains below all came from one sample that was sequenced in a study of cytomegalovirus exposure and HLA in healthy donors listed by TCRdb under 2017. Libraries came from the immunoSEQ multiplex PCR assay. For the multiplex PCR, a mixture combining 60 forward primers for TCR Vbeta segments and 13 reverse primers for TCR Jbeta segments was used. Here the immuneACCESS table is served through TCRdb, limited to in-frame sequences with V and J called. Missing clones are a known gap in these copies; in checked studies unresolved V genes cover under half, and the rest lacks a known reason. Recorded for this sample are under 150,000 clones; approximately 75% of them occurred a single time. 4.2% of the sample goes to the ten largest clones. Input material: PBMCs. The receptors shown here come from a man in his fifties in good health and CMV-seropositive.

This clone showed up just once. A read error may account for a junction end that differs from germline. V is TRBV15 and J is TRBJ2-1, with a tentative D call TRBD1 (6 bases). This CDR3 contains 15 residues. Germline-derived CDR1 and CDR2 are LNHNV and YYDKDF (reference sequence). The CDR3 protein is CATSRERGLAGEQFF. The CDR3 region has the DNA TGTGCCACCAGCCGAGAGAGGGGGTTGGCGGGTGAGCAGTTCTTC.

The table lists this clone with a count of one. In DNA form, the CDR3 reads TGTGCCAGCAGCTTAGCCGGGACAGGGAACACTGAAGCTTTCTTT. Translating gives CASSLAGTGNTEAFF. The rearrangement uses TRBV6-5 and TRBJ1-1, with 8 bases identical to TRBD1. This CDR3 spans 15 amino acids. Trimming removed 6 bases from V and 1 base from J; junction bases left unmatched: 7. The germline CDR1 and CDR2 sequences are MNHEY and SVGAGI.

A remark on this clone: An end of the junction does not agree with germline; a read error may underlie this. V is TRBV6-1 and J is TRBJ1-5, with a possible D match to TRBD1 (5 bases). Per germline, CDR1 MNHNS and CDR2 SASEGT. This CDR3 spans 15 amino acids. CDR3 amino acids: CASREGVGVVQPQHF. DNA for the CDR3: TGTGCCAGCAGGGAAGGGGTAGGGGTGGTTCAGCCCCAGCATTTT.

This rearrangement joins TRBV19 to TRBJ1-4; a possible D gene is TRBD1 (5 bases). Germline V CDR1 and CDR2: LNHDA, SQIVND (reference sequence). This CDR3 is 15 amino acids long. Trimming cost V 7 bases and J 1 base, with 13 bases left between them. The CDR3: CASTPGVVTNEKLFF. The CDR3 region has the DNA TGTGCCAGTACCCCGGGGGTTGTAACTAATGAAAAACTGTTTTTT.

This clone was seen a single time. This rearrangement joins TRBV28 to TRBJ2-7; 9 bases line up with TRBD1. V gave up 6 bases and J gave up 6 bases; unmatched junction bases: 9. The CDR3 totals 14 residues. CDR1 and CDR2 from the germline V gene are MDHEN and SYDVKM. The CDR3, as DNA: TGTGCCAGCAGCACCGGGACAGGGAGGCTCGAGCAGTACTTC. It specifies CASSTGTGRLEQYF.

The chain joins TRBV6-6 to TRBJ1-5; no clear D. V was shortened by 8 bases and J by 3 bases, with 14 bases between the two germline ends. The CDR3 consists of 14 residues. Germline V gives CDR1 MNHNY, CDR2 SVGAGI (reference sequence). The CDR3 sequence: CASGSAEDNQPQHF. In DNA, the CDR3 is TGTGCCAGCGGCTCAGCGGAGGACAATCAGCCCCAGCATTTT.

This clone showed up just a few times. For the CDR3, the DNA is TGTGCCAGCAGCCCATCGGGACTAGCGGGCCGTGAGCAGTTCTTC. Translating gives CASSPSGLAGREQFF. The V and J genes are TRBV11-3 and TRBJ2-1, with 12 bases fitting TRBD2. V trimming: 5 bases; J trimming: 9 bases; junction bases outside the gene matches: 8. Germline values: CDR1 SGHNT, CDR2 YENEEA. The CDR3 covers 15 residues.

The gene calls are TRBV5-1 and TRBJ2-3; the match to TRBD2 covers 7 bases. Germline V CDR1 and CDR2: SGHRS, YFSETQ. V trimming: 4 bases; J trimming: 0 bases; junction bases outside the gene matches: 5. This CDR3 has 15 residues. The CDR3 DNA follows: TGCGCCAGCAGCCCTCAAGCGGGGAGCACAGATACGCAGTATTTT. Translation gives CASSPQAGSTDTQYF.

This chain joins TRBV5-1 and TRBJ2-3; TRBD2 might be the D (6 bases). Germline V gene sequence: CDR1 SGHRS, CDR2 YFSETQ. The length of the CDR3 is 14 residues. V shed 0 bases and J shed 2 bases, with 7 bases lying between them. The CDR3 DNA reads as TGCGCCAGCAGCTTGGAGCGGGCCACAGATACGCAGTATTTT. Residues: CASSLERATDTQYF.

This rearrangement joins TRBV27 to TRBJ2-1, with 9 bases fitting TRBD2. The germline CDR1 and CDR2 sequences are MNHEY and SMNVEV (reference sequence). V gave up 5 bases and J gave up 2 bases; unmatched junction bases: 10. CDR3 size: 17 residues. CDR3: CASSQNGGGAPYNEQFF. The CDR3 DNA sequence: TGTGCCAGCAGTCAAAACGGCGGGGGGGCCCCCTACAATGAGCAGTTCTTC.

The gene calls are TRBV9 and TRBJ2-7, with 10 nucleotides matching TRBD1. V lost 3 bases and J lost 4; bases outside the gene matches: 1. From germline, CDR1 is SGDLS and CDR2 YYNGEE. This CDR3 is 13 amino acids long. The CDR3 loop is CASSGQGAYEQYF. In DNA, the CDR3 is TGTGCCAGCAGCGGACAGGGGGCTTACGAGCAGTACTTC. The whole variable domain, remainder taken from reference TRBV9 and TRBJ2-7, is DSGVTQTPKHLITATGQRVTLRCSPRSGDLSVYWYQQSLDQGLQFLIQYYNGEERAKGNILERFSAQQFPDLHSELNLSSLELGDSALYFCASSGQGAYEQYFGPGTRLTVT.

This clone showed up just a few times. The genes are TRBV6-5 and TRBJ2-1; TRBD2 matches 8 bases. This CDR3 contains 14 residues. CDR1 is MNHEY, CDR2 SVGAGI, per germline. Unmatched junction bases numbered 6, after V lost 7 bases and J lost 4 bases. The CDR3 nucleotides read TGTGCCAGCACCCGGGGGGGCGTGTACAATGAGCAGTTCTTC. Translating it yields CASTRGGVYNEQFF.

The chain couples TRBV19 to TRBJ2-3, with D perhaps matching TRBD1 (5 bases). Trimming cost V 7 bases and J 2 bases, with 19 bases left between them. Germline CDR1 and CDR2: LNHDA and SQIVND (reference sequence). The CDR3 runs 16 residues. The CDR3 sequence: CASNPLGRRTTDTQYF. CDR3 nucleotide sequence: TGTGCCAGTAACCCTTTGGGGCGGCGGACCACAGATACGCAGTATTTT.

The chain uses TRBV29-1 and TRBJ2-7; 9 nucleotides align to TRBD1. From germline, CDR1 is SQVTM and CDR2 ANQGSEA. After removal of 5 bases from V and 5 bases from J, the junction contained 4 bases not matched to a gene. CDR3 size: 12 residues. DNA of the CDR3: TGCAGCGTTCGACAGGGGGGAAACGAGCAGTACTTC. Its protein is CSVRQGGNEQYF.

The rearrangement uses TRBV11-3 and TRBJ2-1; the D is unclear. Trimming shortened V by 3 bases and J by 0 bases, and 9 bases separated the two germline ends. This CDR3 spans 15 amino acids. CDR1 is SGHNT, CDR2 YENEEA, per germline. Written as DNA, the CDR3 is TGTGCCAGCAGCTTCGACTTGAGCTCCTACAATGAGCAGTTCTTC. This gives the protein CASSFDLSSYNEQFF.

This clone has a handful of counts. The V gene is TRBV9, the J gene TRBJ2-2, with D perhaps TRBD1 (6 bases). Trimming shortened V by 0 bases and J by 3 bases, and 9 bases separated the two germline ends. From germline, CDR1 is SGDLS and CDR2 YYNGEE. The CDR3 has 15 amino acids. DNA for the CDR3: TGTGCCAGCAGCGTAGACAGGGTGGACACCGGGGAGCTGTTTTTT. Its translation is CASSVDRVDTGELFF.

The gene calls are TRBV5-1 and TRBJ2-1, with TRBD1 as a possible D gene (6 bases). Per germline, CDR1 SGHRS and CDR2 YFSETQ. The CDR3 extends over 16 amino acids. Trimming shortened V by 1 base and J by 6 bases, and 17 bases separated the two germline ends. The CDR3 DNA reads TGCGCCAGCAGCTTGTCTGGGGGCGAGCTTTTCAATGAGCAGTTCTTC. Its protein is CASSLSGGELFNEQFF. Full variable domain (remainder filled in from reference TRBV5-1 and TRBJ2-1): KAGVTQTPRYLIKTRGQQVTLSCSPISGHRSVSWYQQTPGQGLQFLFEYFSETQRNKGNFPGRFSGRQFSNSRSEMNVSTLELGDSALYLCASSLSGGELFNEQFFGPGTRLTVL.

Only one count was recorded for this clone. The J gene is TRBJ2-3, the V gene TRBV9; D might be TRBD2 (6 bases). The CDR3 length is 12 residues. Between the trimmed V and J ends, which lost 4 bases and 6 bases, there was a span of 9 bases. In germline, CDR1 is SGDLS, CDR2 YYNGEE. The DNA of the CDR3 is TGTGCCAGCAGCCCCAGCGGGGATACGCAGTATTTT. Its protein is CASSPSGDTQYF.

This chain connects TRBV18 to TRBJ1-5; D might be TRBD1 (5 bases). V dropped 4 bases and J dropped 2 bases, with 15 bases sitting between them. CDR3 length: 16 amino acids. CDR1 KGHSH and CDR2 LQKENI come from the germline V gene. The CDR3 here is CASSLVGGAGNQPQHF. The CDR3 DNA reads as TGTGCCAGCTCACTCGTTGGAGGGGCCGGCAATCAGCCCCAGCATTTT.

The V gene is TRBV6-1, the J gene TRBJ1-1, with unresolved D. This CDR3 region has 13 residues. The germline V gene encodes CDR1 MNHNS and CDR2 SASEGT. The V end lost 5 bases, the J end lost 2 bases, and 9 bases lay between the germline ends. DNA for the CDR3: TGTGCCAGCAGTCCACGACAAAACACTGAAGCTTTCTTT. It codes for CASSPRQNTEAFF.

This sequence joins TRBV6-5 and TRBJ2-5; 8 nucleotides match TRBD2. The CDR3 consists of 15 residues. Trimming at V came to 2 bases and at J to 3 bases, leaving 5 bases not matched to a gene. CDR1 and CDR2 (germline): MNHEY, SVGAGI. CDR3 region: CASSYGVSGKETQYF. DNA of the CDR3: TGTGCCAGCAGTTACGGGGTTAGCGGGAAAGAGACCCAGTACTTC.

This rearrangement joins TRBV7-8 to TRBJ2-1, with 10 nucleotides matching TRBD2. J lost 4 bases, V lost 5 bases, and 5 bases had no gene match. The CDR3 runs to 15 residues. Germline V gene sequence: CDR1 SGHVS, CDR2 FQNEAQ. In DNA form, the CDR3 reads TGTGCCAGCAGCCCCACTAGCGGGATTTACAATGAGCAGTTCTTC. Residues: CASSPTSGIYNEQFF.

In nucleotides, the CDR3 is TGTGCCAGTAGTGATGGGGGCCTTTCTTATGGCTACACCTTC. Its protein is CASSDGGLSYGYTF. The chain is built from TRBV19 and TRBJ1-2; D is possibly TRBD1 (6 bases). Germline loops: CDR1 LNHDA, CDR2 SQIVND (reference sequence). V lost 5 bases and J lost 5, with 15 bases in between. This CDR3 is 14 amino acids long.

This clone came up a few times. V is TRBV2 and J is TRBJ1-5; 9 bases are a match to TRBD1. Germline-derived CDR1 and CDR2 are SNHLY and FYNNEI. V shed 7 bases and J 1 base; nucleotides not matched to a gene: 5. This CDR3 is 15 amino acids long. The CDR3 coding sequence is TGTGCCAGCAACCAACAGGGGGCGAGCAATCAGCCCCAGCATTTT. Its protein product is CASNQQGASNQPQHF.

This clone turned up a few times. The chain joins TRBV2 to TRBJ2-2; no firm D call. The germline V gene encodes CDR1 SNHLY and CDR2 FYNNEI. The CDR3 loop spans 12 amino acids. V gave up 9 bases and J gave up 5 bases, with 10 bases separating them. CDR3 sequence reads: CASTTMTGELFF. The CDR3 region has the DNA TGTGCCAGTACTACCATGACCGGGGAGCTGTTTTTT.

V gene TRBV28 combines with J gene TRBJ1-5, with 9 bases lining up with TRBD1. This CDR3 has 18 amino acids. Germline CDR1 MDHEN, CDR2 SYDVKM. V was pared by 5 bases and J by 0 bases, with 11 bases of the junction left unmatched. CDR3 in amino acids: CASSPPGQGLYSNQPQHF. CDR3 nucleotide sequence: TGTGCCAGCAGTCCTCCGGGACAGGGACTCTATAGCAATCAGCCCCAGCATTTT.

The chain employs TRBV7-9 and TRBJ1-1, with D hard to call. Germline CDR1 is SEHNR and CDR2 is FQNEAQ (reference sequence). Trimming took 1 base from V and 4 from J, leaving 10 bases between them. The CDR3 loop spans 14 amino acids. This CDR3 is CASSLGTAPTEAFF. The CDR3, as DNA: TGTGCCAGCAGCTTAGGCACAGCCCCCACTGAAGCTTTCTTT.

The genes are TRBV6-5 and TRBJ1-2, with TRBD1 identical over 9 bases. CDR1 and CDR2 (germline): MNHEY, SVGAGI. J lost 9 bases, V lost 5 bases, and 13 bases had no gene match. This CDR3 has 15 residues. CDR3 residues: CASSTGQGFFVRYTF. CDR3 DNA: TGTGCCAGCAGTACGGGACAGGGATTTTTTGTTCGCTACACCTTC.